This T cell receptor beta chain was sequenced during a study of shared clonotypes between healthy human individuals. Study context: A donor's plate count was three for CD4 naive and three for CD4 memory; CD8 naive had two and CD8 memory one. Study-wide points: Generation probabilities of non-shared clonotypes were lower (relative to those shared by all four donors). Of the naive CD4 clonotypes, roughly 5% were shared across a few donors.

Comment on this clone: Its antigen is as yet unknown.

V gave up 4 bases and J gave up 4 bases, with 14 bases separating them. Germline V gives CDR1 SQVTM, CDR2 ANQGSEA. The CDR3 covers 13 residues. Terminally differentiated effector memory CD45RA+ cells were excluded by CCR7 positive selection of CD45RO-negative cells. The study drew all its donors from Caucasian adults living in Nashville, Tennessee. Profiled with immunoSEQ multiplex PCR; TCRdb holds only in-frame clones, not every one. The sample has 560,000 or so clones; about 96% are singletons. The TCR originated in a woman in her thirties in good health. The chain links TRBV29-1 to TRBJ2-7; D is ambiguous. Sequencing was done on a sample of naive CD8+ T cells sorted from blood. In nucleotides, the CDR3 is TGCAGCGTTGTTTTGGGGAATAGGTACGAGCAGTACTTC. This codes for CSVVLGNRYEQYF.